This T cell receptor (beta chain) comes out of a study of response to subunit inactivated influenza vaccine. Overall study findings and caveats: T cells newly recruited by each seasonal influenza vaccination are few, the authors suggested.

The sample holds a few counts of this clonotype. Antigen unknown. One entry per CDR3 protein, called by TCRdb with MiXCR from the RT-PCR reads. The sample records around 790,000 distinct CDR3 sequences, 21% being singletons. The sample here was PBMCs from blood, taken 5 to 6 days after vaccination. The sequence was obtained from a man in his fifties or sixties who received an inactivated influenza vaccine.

The CDR3 loop is CASSPQTSGGLQETQYF. Written as DNA, the CDR3 is TGTGCCAGCAGTCCACAGACTAGCGGGGGGCTTCAAGAGACCCAGTACTTC. The rearrangement joins TRBV6-1 to TRBJ2-5, with 13 bases matching TRBD2. The CDR3 totals 17 residues. Germline values: CDR1 MNHNS, CDR2 SASEGT. V shed 5 bases and J 2 bases; nucleotides not matched to a gene: 8.